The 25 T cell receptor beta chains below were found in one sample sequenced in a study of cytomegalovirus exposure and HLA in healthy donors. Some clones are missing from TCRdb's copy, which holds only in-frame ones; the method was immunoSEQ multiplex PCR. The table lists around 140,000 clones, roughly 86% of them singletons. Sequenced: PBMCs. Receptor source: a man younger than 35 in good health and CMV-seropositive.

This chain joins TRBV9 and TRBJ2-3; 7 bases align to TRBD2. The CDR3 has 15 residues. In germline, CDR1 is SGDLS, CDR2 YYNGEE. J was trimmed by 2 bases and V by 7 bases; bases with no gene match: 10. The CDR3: CASGKGGGFTDTQYF. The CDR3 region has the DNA TGTGCCAGCGGAAAGGGCGGGGGATTCACAGATACGCAGTATTTT.

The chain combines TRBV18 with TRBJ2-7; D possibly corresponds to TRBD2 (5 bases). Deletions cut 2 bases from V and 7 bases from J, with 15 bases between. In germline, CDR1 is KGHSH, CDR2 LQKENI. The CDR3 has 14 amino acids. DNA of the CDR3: TGTGCCAGCTCACCATATGGGCTGCGAGGGGAGCAGTACTTC. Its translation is CASSPYGLRGEQYF.

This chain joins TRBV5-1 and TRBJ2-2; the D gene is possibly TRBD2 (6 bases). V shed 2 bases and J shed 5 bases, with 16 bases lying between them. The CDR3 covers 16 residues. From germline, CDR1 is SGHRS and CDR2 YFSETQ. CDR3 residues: CASSLTGGTSTGELFF. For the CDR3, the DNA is TGCGCCAGCAGCTTAACTGGGGGGACGTCGACCGGGGAGCTGTTTTTT.

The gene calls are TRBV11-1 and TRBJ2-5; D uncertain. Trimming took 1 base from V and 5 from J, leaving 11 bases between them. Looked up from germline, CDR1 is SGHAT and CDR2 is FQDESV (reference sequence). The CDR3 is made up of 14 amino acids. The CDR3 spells CASSLGNLGETQYF. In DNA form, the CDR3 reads TGTGCCAGCAGCTTAGGTAACCTAGGTGAGACCCAGTACTTC.

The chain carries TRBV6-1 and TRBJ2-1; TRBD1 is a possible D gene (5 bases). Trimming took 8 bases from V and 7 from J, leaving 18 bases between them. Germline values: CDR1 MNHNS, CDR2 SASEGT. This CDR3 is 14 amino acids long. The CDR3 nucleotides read TGTGCCAGCTCCCGGCAGGGTAATGGGAATGAGCAGTTCTTC. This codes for CASSRQGNGNEQFF.

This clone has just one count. The CDR3 protein is CASSQMFQRITDTQYF. The CDR3 bases are TGTGCCAGCAGCCAAATGTTTCAGCGGATCACAGATACGCAGTATTTT. V is TRBV14 and J is TRBJ2-3; possibly TRBD2 for D (5 bases). V lost 2 bases to trimming and J lost 2 bases, with 14 bases between them. The CDR3 sequence is 16 residues long. Looked up from germline, CDR1 is SGHDN and CDR2 is FVKESK.

CDR3 bases: TGTGCCAGCAGTGCGACAGGGCGGGACACTGAAGCTTTCTTT. This codes for CASSATGRDTEAFF. The chain recombines TRBV5-4 with TRBJ1-1, with 7 bases matching TRBD1. Germline V gene data show CDR1 as SGHNT and CDR2 as YYREEE (reference sequence). The ends lost 5 bases at V and 3 bases at J; junction bases unmatched: 7. This CDR3 has 14 amino acids.

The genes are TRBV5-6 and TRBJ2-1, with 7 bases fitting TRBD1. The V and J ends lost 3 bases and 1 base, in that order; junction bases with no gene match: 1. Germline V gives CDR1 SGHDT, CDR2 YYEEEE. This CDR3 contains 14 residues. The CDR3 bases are TGTGCCAGCAGCTGGGACAGTTCCTACAATGAGCAGTTCTTC. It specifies CASSWDSSYNEQFF.

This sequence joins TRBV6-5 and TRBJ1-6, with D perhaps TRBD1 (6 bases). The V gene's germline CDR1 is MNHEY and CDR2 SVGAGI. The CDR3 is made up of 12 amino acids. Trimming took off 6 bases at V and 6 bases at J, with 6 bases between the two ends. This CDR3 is CASRDSNSPLHF. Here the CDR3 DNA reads TGTGCCAGCAGGGACAGTAATTCACCCCTCCACTTT.

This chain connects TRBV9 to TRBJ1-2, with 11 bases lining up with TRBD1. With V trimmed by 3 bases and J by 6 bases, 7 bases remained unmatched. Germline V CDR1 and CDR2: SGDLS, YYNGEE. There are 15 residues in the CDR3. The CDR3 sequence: CASSAGQGDSDGYTF. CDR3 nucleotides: TGTGCCAGCAGCGCGGGACAGGGGGATAGCGATGGCTACACCTTC.

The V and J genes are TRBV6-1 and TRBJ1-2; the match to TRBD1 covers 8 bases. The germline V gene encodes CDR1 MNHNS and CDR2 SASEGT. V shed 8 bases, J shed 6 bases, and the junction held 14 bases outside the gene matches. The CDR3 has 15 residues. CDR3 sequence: CASSTTDRGAHGYTF. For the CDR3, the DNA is TGTGCCAGCTCCACGACAGACAGGGGAGCCCATGGCTACACCTTC.

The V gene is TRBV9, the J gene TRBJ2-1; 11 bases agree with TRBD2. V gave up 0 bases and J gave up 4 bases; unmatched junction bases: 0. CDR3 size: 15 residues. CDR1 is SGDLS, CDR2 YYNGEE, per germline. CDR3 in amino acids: CASSVVAGGYNEQFF. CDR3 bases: TGTGCCAGCAGCGTAGTAGCGGGAGGGTACAATGAGCAGTTCTTC.

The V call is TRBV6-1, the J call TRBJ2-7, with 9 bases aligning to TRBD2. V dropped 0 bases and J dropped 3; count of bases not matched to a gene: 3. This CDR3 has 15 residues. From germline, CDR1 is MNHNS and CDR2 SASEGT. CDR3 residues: CASSEAGREGYEQYF. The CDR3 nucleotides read TGTGCCAGCAGTGAAGCCGGGCGGGAGGGCTACGAGCAGTACTTC.

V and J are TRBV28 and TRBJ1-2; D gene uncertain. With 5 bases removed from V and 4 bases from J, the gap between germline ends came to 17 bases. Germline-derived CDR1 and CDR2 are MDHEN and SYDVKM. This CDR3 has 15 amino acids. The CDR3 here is CASSELRGTRYGYTF. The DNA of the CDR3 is TGTGCCAGCAGTGAGTTAAGAGGAACTCGCTATGGCTACACCTTC.

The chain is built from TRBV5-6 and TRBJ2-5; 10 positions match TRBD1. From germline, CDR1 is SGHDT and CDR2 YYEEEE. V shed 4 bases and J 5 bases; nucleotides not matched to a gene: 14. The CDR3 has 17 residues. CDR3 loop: CASSTSDRGKLAETQYF. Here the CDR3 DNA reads TGTGCCAGCAGCACCTCGGACAGGGGGAAGCTTGCGGAGACCCAGTACTTC.

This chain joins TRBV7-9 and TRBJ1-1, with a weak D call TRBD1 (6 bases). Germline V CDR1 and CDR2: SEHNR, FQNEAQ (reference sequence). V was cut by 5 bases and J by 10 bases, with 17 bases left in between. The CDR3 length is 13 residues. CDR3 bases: TGTGCCAGCAGCAAAACAGGGCCTCCTCGAGCTTTCTTT. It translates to CASSKTGPPRAFF.

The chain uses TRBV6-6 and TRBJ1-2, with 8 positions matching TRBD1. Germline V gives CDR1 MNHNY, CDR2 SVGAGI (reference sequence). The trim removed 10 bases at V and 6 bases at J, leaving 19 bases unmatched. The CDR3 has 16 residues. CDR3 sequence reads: CAINGRDRNSLDGYTF. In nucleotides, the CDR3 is TGTGCCATCAATGGCCGGGACAGGAATAGCTTGGATGGCTACACCTTC.

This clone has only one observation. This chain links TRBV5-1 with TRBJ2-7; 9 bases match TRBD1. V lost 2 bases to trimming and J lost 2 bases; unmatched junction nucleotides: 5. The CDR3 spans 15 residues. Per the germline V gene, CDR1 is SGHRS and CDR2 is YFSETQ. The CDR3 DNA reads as TGCGCCAGCAGCTTTACAGGGGGCAGCGCCTACGAGCAGTACTTC. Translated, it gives CASSFTGGSAYEQYF.

CDR3 in DNA: TGTGCCAGTAGTATAGGCAGGACAGCTTCTAGCAATCAGCCCCAGCATTTT. Protein product: CASSIGRTASSNQPQHF. The chain recombines TRBV19 with TRBJ1-5; the D gene is possibly TRBD1 (6 bases). The ends were cut back, 1 base at V and 0 bases at J, with 13 bases in the middle. This CDR3 region has 17 residues. Germline V CDR1 and CDR2: LNHDA, SQIVND (reference sequence).

CDR3 loop: CASSPQGGAAGELFF. CDR3 nucleotide sequence: TGTGCCAGCAGCCCCCAAGGGGGGGCTGCCGGGGAGCTGTTTTTT. This rearrangement joins TRBV11-3 to TRBJ2-2; D is perhaps TRBD2 (7 bases). Trimming shortened V by 5 bases and J by 6 bases, and 16 bases separated the two germline ends. CDR1 is SGHNT and CDR2 is YENEEA in the germline V gene. The CDR3 is made up of 15 amino acids.

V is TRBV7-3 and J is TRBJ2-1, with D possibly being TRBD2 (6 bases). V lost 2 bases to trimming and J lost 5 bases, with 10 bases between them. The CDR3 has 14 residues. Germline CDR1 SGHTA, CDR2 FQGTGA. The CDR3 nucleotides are TGTGCCAGCAGCTTACAAGCGGGCCACAATGAGCAGTTCTTC. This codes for CASSLQAGHNEQFF.

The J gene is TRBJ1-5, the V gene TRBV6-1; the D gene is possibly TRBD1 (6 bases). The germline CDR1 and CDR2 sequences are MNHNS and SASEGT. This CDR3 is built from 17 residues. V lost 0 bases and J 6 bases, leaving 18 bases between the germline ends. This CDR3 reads CASSEASSRGAIQPQHF. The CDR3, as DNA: TGTGCCAGCAGTGAAGCGTCCAGTCGGGGGGCTATTCAGCCCCAGCATTTT.

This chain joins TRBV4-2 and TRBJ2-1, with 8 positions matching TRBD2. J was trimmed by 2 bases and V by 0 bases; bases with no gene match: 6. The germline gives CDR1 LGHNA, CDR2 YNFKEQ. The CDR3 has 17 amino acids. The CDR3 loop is CASSQDGGGGPYNEQFF. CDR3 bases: TGTGCCAGCAGCCAAGATGGCGGCGGGGGGCCCTACAATGAGCAGTTCTTC.

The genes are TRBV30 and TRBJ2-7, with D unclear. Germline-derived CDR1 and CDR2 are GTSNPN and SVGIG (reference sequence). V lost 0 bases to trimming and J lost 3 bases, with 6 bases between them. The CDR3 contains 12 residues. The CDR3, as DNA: TGTGCCTGGAGTGTCGGGTACTACGAGCAGTACTTC. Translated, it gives CAWSVGYYEQYF.

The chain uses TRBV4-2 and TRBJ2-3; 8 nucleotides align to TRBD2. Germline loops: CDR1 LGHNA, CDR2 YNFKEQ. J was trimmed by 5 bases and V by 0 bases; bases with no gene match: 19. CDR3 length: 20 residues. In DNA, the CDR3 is TGTGCCAGCAGCCAAGATGTGGGAGCGGGAGTATTTTCGGTCAGAGATACGCAGTATTTT. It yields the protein CASSQDVGAGVFSVRDTQYF.